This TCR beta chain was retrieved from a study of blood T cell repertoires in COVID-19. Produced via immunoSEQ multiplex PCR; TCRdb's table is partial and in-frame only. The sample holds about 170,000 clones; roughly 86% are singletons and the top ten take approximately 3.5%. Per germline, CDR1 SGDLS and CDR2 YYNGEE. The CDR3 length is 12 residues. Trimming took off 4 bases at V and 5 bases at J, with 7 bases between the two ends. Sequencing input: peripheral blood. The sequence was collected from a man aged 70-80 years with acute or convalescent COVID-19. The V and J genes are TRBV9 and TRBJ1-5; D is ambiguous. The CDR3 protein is CASSSEDQPQHF. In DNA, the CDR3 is TGTGCCAGCAGCTCGGAGGATCAGCCCCAGCATTTT. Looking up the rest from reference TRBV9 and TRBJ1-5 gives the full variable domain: DSGVTQTPKHLITATGQRVTLRCSPRSGDLSVYWYQQSLDQGLQFLIQYYNGEERAKGNILERFSAQQFPDLHSELNLSSLELGDSALYFCASSSEDQPQHFGDGTRLSIL.